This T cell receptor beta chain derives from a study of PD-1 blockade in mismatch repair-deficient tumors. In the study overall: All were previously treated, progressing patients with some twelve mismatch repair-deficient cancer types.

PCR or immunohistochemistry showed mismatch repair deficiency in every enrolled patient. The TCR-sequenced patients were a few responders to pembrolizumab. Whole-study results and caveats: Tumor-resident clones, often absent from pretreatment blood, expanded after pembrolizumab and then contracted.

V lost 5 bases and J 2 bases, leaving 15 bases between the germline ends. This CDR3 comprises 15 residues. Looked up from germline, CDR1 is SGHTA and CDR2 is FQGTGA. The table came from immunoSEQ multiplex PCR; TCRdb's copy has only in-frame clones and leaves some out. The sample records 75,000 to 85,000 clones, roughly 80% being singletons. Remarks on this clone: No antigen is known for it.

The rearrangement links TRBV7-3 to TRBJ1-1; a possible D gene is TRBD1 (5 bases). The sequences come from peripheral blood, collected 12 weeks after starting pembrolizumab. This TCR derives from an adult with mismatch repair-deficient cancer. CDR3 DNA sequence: TGTGCCAGCAGCGCCATTGGCCAGGGCAACACTGAAGCTTTCTTT. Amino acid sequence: CASSAIGQGNTEAFF.